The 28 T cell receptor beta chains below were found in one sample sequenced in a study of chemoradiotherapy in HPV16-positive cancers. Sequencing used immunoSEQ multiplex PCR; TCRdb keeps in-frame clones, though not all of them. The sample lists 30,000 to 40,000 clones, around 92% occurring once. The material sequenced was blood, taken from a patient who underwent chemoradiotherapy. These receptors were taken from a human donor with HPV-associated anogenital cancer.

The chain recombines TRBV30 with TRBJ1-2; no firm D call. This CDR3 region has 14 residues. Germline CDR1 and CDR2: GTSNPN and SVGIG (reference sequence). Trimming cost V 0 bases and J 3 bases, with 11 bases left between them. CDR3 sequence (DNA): TGTGCCTGGAGTGTCTCGGGGTTTTACTATGGCTACACCTTC. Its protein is CAWSVSGFYYGYTF.

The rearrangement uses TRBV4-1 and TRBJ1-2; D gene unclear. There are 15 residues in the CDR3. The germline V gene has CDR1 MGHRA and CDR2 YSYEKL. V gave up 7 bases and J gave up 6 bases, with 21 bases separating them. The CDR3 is CASNDLGKGWNGYTF. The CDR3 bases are TGCGCCAGCAACGACCTTGGGAAGGGTTGGAATGGCTACACCTTC.

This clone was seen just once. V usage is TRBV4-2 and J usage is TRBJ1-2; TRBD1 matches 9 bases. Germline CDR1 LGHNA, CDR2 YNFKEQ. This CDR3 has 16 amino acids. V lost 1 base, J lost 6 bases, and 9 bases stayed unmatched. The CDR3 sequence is CASSQGRTGARNGYTF. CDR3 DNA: TGTGCCAGCAGCCAAGGGCGGACAGGGGCGAGGAATGGCTACACCTTC.

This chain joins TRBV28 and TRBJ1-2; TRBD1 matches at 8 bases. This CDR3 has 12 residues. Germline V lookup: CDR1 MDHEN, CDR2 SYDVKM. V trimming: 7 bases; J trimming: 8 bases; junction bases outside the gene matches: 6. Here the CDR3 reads CASTGQGWGYTF. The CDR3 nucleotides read TGTGCCAGCACCGGACAGGGCTGGGGCTACACCTTC.

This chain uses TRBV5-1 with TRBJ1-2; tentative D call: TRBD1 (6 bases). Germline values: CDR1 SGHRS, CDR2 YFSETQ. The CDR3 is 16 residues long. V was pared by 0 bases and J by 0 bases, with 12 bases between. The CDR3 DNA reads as TGCGCCAGCAGCTTGGGGGACACTGGACCTAACTATGGCTACACCTTC. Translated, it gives CASSLGDTGPNYGYTF.

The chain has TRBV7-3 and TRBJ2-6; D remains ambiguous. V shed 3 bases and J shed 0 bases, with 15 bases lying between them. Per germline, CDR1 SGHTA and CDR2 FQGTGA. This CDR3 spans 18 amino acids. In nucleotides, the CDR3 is TGTGCCAGCAGCTTCCGAGAAGGTGGGCGCTCTGGGGCCAACGTCCTGACTTTC. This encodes CASSFREGGRSGANVLTF.

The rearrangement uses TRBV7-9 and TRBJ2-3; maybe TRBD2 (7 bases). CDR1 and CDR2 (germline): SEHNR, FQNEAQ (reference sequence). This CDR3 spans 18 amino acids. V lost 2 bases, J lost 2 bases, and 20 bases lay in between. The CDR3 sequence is CASSLRLRGRGHTDTQYF. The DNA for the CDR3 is TGTGCCAGCAGCTTAAGATTGCGGGGGCGCGGACACACAGATACGCAGTATTTT.

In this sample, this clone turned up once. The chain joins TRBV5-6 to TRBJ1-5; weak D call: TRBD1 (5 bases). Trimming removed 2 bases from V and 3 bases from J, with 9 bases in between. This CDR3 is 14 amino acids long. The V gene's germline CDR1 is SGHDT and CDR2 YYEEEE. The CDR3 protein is CASSLGAYNQPQHF. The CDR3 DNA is TGTGCCAGCAGCTTAGGGGCCTACAATCAGCCCCAGCATTTT.

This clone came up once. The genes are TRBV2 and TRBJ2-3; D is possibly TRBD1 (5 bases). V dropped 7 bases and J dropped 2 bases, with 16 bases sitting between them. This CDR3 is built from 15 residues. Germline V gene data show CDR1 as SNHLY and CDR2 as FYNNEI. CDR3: CASIGQGINTDTQYF. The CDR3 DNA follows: TGTGCCAGCATCGGACAAGGAATCAACACAGATACGCAGTATTTT. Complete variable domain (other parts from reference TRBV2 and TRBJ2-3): EPEVTQTPSHQVTQMGQEVILRCVPISNHLYFYWYRQILGQKVEFLVSFYNNEISEKSEIFDDQFSVERPDGSNFTLKIRSTKLEDSAMYFCASIGQGINTDTQYFGPGTRLTVL.

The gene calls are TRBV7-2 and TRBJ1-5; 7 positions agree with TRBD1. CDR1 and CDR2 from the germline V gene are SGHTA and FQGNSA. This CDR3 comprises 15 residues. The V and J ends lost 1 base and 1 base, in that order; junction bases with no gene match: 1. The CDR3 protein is CASSLGDRSNQPQHF. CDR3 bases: TGTGCCAGCAGCTTAGGGGACAGAAGCAATCAGCCCCAGCATTTT.

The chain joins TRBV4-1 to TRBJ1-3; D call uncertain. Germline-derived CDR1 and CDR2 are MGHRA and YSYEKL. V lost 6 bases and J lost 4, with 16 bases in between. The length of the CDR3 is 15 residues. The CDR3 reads CASRPTWQDGNTIYF. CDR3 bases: TGCGCCAGCAGACCCACCTGGCAGGACGGAAACACCATATATTTT.

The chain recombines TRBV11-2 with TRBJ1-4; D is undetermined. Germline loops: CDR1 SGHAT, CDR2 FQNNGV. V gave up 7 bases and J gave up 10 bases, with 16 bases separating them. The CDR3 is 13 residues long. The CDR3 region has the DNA TGTGCCAGCACCAACACGAACATTGGAAAACTGTTTTTT. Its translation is CASTNTNIGKLFF.

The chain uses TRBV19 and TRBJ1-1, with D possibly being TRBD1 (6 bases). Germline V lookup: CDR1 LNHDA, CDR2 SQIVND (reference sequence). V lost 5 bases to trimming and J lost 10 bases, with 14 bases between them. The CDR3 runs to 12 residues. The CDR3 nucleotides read TGTGCCAGTAGTTTAACACTGGGGGCAGCTTTCTTT. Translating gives CASSLTLGAAFF.

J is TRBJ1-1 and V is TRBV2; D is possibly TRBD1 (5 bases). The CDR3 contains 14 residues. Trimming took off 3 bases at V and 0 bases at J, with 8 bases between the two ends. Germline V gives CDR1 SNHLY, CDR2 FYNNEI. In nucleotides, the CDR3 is TGTGCCAGCAGTGAGAGGGGCATGAACACTGAAGCTTTCTTT. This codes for CASSERGMNTEAFF.

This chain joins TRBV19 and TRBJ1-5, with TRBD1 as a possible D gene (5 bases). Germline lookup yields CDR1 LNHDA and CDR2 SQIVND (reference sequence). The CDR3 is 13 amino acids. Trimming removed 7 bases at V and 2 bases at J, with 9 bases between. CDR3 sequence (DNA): TGTGCCAGTACACCACAGGGCAATCAGCCCCAGCATTTT. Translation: CASTPQGNQPQHF.

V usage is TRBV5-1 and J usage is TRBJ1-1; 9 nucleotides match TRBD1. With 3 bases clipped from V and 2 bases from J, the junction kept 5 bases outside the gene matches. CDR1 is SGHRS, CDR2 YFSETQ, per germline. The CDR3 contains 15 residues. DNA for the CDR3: TGCGCCAGCAGCTACTACAGGGGGCGAAACACTGAAGCTTTCTTT. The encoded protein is CASSYYRGRNTEAFF.

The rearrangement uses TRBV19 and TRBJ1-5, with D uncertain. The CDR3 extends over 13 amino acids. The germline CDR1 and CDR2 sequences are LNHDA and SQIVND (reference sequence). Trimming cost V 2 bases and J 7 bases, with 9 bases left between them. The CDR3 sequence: CASSIQVGQPQHF. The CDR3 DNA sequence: TGTGCCAGTAGTATACAGGTTGGGCAGCCCCAGCATTTT.

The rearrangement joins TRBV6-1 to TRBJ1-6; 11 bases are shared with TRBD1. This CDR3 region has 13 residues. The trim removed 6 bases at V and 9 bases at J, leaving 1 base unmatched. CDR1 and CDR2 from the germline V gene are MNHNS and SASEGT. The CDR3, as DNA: TGTGCCAGCAGGGGACAGGGGGGTTCACCCCTCCACTTT. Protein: CASRGQGGSPLHF.

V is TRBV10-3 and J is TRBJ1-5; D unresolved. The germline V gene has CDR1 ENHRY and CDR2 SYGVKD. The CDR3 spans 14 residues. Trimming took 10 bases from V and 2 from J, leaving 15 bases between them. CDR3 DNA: TGTGCCACGTCCCTTTCAGAGCGCAATCAGCCCCAGCATTTT. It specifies CATSLSERNQPQHF.

The CDR3 sequence: CASSSQAGRAYEQYF. As DNA, the CDR3 is TGTGCCAGCAGCTCCCAAGCGGGCAGGGCGTACGAGCAGTACTTC. The chain carries TRBV7-2 and TRBJ2-7; D might be TRBD2 (6 bases). V lost 4 bases and J lost 4, with 17 bases in between. Germline loops: CDR1 SGHTA, CDR2 FQGNSA. This CDR3 is 15 amino acids long.

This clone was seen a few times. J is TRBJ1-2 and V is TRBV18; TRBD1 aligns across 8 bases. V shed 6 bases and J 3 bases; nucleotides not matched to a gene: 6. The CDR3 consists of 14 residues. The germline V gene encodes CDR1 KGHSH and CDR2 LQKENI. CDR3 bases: TGTGCCAGCTCCCCCGACAGGGGCTACTATGGCTACACCTTC. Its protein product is CASSPDRGYYGYTF. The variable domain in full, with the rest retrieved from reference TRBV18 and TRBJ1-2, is NAGVMQNPRHLVRRRGQEARLRCSPMKGHSHVYWYRQLPEEGLKFMVYLQKENIIDESGMPKERFSAEFPKEGPSILRIQQVVRGDSAAYFCASSPDRGYYGYTFGSGTRLTVV.

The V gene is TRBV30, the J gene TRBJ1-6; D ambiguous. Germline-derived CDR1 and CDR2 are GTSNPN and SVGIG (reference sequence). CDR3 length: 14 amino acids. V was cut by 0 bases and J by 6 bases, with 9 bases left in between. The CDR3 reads CAWSVWESNSPLHF. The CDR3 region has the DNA TGTGCCTGGAGTGTTTGGGAAAGTAATTCACCCCTCCACTTT.

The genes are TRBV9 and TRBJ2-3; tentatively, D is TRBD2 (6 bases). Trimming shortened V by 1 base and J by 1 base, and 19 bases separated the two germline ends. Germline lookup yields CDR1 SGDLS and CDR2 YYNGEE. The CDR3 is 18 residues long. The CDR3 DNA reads TGTGCCAGCAGCGTATCCGGGACTTCGCCCGGGGGCACAGATACGCAGTATTTT. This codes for CASSVSGTSPGGTDTQYF.

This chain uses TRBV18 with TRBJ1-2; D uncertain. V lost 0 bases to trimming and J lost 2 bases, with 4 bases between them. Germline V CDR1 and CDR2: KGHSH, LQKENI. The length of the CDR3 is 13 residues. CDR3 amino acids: CASSPPENYGYTF. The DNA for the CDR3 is TGTGCCAGCTCACCACCCGAAAACTATGGCTACACCTTC.

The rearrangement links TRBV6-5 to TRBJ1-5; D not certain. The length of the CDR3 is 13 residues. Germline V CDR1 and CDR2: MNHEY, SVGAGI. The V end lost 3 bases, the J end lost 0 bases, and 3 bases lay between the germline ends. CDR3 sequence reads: CASSYSSNQPQHF. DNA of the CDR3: TGTGCCAGCAGTTATAGTAGCAATCAGCCCCAGCATTTT.

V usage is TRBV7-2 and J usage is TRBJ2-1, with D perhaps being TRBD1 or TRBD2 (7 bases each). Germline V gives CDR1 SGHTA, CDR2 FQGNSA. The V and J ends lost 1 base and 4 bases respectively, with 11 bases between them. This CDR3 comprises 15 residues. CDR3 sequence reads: CASSLGQGGYNEQFF. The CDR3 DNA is TGTGCCAGCAGCTTAGGACAGGGAGGGTACAATGAGCAGTTCTTC.

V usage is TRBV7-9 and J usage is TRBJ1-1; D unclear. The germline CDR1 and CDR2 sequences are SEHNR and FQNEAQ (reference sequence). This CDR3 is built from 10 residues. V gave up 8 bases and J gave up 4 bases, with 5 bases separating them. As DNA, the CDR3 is TGTGCCAGCTCTGGCACTGAAGCTTTCTTT. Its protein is CASSGTEAFF.

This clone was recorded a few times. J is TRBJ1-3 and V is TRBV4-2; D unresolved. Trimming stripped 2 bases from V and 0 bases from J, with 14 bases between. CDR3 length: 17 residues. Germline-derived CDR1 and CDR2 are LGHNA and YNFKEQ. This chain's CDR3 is CASSQRRVEDSGNTIYF. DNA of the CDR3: TGTGCCAGCAGCCAACGGAGAGTGGAGGACTCTGGAAACACCATATATTTT.